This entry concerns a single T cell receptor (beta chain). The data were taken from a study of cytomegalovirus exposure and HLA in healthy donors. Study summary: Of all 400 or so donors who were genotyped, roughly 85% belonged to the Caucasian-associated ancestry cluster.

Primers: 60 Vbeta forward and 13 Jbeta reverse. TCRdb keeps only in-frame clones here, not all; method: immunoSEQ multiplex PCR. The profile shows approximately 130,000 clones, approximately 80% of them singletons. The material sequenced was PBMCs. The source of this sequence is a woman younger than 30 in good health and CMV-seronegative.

The CDR3 loop is CASSNIAGQANTEAFF. CDR3 sequence (DNA): TGTGCCAGCAGTAATATCGCAGGACAAGCAAACACTGAAGCTTTCTTT. The chain has TRBV2 and TRBJ1-1; TRBD1 might be the D (5 bases). The V gene lost 5 bases and the J gene lost 2 bases, with 18 bases spanning the gap. Germline V gene data show CDR1 as SNHLY and CDR2 as FYNNEI. The CDR3 runs 16 residues. The full variable domain, rest sourced from reference TRBV2 and TRBJ1-1, is EPEVTQTPSHQVTQMGQEVILRCVPISNHLYFYWYRQILGQKVEFLVSFYNNEISEKSEIFDDQFSVERPDGSNFTLKIRSTKLEDSAMYFCASSNIAGQANTEAFFGQGTRLTVV.